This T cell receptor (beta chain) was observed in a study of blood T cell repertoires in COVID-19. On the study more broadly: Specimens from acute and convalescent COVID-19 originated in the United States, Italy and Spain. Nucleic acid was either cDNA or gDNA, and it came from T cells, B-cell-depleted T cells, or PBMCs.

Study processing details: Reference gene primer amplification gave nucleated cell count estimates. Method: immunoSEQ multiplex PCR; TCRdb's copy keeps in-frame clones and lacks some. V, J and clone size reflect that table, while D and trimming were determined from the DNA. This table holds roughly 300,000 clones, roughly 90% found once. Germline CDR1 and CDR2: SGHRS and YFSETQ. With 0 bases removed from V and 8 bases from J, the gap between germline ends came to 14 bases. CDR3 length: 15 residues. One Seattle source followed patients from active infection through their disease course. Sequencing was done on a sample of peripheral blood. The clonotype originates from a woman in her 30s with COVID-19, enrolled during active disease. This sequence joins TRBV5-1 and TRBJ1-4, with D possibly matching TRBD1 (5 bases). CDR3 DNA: TGCGCCAGCAGCTTGGTGGGACTAAGGGACGAAAAACTGTTTTTT. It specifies CASSLVGLRDEKLFF.